At least ten counts were recorded for the clone carrying this TCR beta chain. V was clipped by 5 bases and J by 0 bases, with 17 bases between them. Germline CDR1 reads SEHNR; CDR2 reads FQNEAQ (reference sequence). The CDR3 spans 18 residues. The sample's time point: newly diagnosed GD, antithyroid drugs for less than 3 months. Extracted PBMC RNA gave rise to the TCR library. This sample stems from a study of regulatory T cells in long-lasting Graves disease. For TCR beta, libraries came from iRepertoire HTBI primers and Arm-PCR of CDR3 regions. TCRdb fed the multiplex PCR reads into MiXCR, producing one record per CDR3 protein. The sample consists of 350,000 to 400,000 distinct CDR3 sequences, around 15% of them appearing once.

The sequencing here drew on peripheral blood mononuclear cells (PBMCs), taken at new diagnosis, from a patient treated with antithyroid drugs. The chain uses TRBV7-9 and TRBJ2-6; D could derive from TRBD1 or TRBD2 (5 bases each). This clonotype was obtained from a female donor with Graves disease. As DNA, the CDR3 is TGTGCCAGCAGCCTGGGACGGATTACATTCTCTGGGGCCAACGTCCTGACTTTC. It specifies CASSLGRITFSGANVLTF.